This T cell receptor beta chain emerged from a study of T cell clones after liver transplantation. In the study overall: TCRbeta sequencing after a pre-transplant mixed lymphocyte reaction identified graft-donor-reactive clones, later tracked in post-transplant blood. Until 12-24 months post-transplant, subjects got standard immunosuppression and no induction.

Using immunoSEQ multiplex PCR, the repertoire was profiled, and TCRdb retains in-frame clones only, with some absent. This sample has roughly 120,000 clones; just over 90% occur once, and the top ten carry 0.83%. V was shortened by 3 bases and J by 1 base, with 9 bases between the two germline ends. The V gene's germline CDR1 is SNHLY and CDR2 FYNNEI. The CDR3 contains 14 residues. The genes are TRBV2 and TRBJ1-1; tentatively, D is TRBD1 (6 bases). The receptor was isolated from a human patient who received a liver transplant. Part of the T cell pool may stem from the graft donor. Source: CD4+ T cells from blood, taken 12 months after liver transplant. The CDR3 protein is CASSDDRKNTEAFF. The DNA for the CDR3 is TGTGCCAGCAGTGATGACAGGAAGAACACTGAAGCTTTCTTT.